This T cell receptor beta chain came from a study of blood T cells in healthy people across ages. Study summary: Template switching caught about one barcoded beta molecule for each two T cells.

Investigators took approximately 10 milliliters of peripheral blood from every donor. PCR was performed a second time for about 6 to 11 cycles using a sample-barcoded 5' primer and a J-beta primer mix. TCRdb analysed the 5' RACE reads with MiXCR anew, one entry per CDR3 protein. In the table there are hundreds of thousands of distinct CDR3 sequences, 45% to 70% of which are singletons. The germline gives CDR1 SGDLS, CDR2 YYNGEE. The CDR3 totals 16 residues. V dropped 3 bases and J dropped 2; count of bases not matched to a gene: 5. This clonotype was sampled from a man aged 40-49 years in good health. Specimen: blood. This chain links TRBV9 with TRBJ2-1; 10 bases line up with TRBD2. The DNA of the CDR3 is TGTGCCAGCAGCGCCTTAAGCGGGGGGGCCTACAATGAGCAGTTCTTC. Protein: CASSALSGGAYNEQFF.